The rows below give T cell receptor beta chains drawn from one sample of a study of blood T cell repertoires in COVID-19. Sequenced by immunoSEQ multiplex PCR; TCRdb stores in-frame clones only, minus some. The table lists about 260,000 clones, about 90% of them singletons. Material: PBMCs or T cells enriched from blood (not recorded which). Receptors originate from a woman between 25 and 40 years old with acute COVID-19. Each CDR3 is given with its conserved first and last residue. Clone size is stated in some rows and not others, as once, few, many or a class when expanded.

j_gene: TRBJ2-2; abundance: NA; v_gene: TRBV24-1; CDR3aa: CATSDLGSANTGELFF
j_gene: TRBJ2-4; abundance: NA; v_gene: TRBV5-6; CDR3aa: CASKDRGDIQYF
j_gene: TRBJ1-1; abundance: NA; v_gene: TRBV2; CDR3aa: CASTGQSNTEAFF
j_gene: TRBJ2-1; abundance: few; v_gene: TRBV3-1/TRBV3-2; CDR3aa: CASSQAGAQFF
j_gene: TRBJ2-3; abundance: NA; v_gene: TRBV28; CDR3aa: CASSLIRDSKFTDTQYF
j_gene: TRBJ1-1; abundance: NA; v_gene: TRBV5-1; CDR3aa: CASSLGRGTEAFF
j_gene: TRBJ2-1; abundance: NA; v_gene: TRBV15; CDR3aa: CATSSGGNEQFF
j_gene: TRBJ1-1; abundance: NA; v_gene: TRBV7-9; CDR3aa: CASSLGGGGTQAFF
j_gene: TRBJ1-4; abundance: NA; v_gene: TRBV28; CDR3aa: CASSPQGQGHEKLFF
j_gene: TRBJ2-7; abundance: few; v_gene: TRBV4-1; CDR3aa: CASSQVDRGSYEQYF
j_gene: TRBJ1-3; abundance: NA; v_gene: TRBV7-3; CDR3aa: CASSLKGSGNTIYF
j_gene: TRBJ2-7; abundance: NA; v_gene: TRBV7-8; CDR3aa: CASSLAAGGPYEQYF
j_gene: TRBJ2-3; abundance: NA; v_gene: TRBV10-3; CDR3aa: CAISETGRERLGTDTQYF
j_gene: TRBJ1-5; abundance: NA; v_gene: TRBV19; CDR3aa: CASSMVLQGSNQPQHF
j_gene: TRBJ1-1; abundance: once; v_gene: TRBV6-5; CDR3aa: CASRPGQGEVMAFF
j_gene: TRBJ2-2; abundance: NA; v_gene: TRBV19; CDR3aa: CASSIVGFNGELFF
j_gene: TRBJ2-7; abundance: NA; v_gene: TRBV18; CDR3aa: CASSALSFSYEQYF
j_gene: TRBJ1-5; abundance: NA; v_gene: TRBV7-2; CDR3aa: CASSAGQPNQPQHF
j_gene: TRBJ2-3; abundance: NA; v_gene: TRBV19; CDR3aa: CASSPRTSGRDTDTQYF
j_gene: TRBJ2-7; abundance: NA; v_gene: TRBV9; CDR3aa: CASSVSGVEQYF
j_gene: TRBJ1-6; abundance: NA; v_gene: TRBV28; CDR3aa: CASSSGTGTYNSPLHF
j_gene: TRBJ1-4; abundance: NA; v_gene: TRBV4-1; CDR3aa: CASSQTGTGDEKLFF
j_gene: TRBJ1-4; abundance: NA; v_gene: TRBV30; CDR3aa: CAWNPGQSTTNEKLFF
j_gene: TRBJ1-2; abundance: NA; v_gene: TRBV28; CDR3aa: CASSLEDRDNYGYTF
j_gene: TRBJ2-2; abundance: NA; v_gene: TRBV27; CDR3aa: CASSFSAGVLAGELFF
j_gene: TRBJ2-1; abundance: NA; v_gene: TRBV11-3; CDR3aa: CASSERQDYEQFF
j_gene: TRBJ2-7; abundance: NA; v_gene: TRBV28; CDR3aa: CASKTSGLFYEQYF
j_gene: TRBJ2-5; abundance: NA; v_gene: TRBV3-1/TRBV3-2; CDR3aa: CASSPRDREETQYF
j_gene: TRBJ1-4; abundance: NA; v_gene: TRBV28; CDR3aa: CASRQALVLREKLFF
j_gene: TRBJ1-2; abundance: NA; v_gene: TRBV19; CDR3aa: CASSPVQNGYTF
j_gene: TRBJ2-7; abundance: once; v_gene: TRBV21-1; CDR3aa: CASSWEGLYEQYF
j_gene: TRBJ2-1; abundance: NA; v_gene: TRBV5-4; CDR3aa: CAISRTSGGYNEQFF
j_gene: TRBJ2-5; abundance: NA; v_gene: TRBV7-9; CDR3aa: CASSLPYGDRTYF
j_gene: TRBJ2-7; abundance: NA; v_gene: TRBV30; CDR3aa: CAWTNSYSYEQYF
j_gene: TRBJ2-2; abundance: NA; v_gene: TRBV10-2; CDR3aa: CASTEGDRVVAGELFF
j_gene: TRBJ2-7; abundance: NA; v_gene: TRBV6-2/TRBV6-3; CDR3aa: CASSYLQGYSYEQYF
j_gene: TRBJ2-7; abundance: NA; v_gene: TRBV6-2/TRBV6-3; CDR3aa: CASSLLAGVYEQYF
j_gene: TRBJ2-7; abundance: NA; v_gene: TRBV15; CDR3aa: CATSSPGTSGEEQYF
j_gene: TRBJ1-1; abundance: few; v_gene: TRBV7-9; CDR3aa: CASSLGQSNTEAFF
j_gene: TRBJ2-1; abundance: NA; v_gene: TRBV5-1; CDR3aa: CASSTSGSYNEQFF
j_gene: TRBJ2-3; abundance: NA; v_gene: TRBV5-4; CDR3aa: CASMGTGLDTQYF
j_gene: TRBJ2-5; abundance: few; v_gene: TRBV28; CDR3aa: CASSGGAGNTPPRETQYF
j_gene: TRBJ1-2; abundance: NA; v_gene: TRBV7-8; CDR3aa: CASTPWDKNILNYGYTF
j_gene: TRBJ1-3; abundance: NA; v_gene: TRBV28; CDR3aa: CASSPAGVASSGNTIYF
j_gene: TRBJ2-4; abundance: NA; v_gene: TRBV19; CDR3aa: CASSPNIAGLAKNIQYF
j_gene: TRBJ1-3; abundance: NA; v_gene: TRBV19; CDR3aa: CASSISSELSSGNTIYF
j_gene: TRBJ2-7; abundance: NA; v_gene: TRBV2; CDR3aa: CASREDRGYEQYF
j_gene: TRBJ2-1; abundance: NA; v_gene: TRBV6-4; CDR3aa: CASSDSFDSPSYNEQFF
j_gene: TRBJ2-3; abundance: NA; v_gene: TRBV5-1; CDR3aa: CASSLVGAGNTDTQYF
j_gene: TRBJ1-3; abundance: NA; v_gene: TRBV6-5; CDR3aa: CASSFATGSSGNTIYF
j_gene: TRBJ1-3; abundance: NA; v_gene: TRBV3-1/TRBV3-2; CDR3aa: CPGRGNTIYF
j_gene: TRBJ2-7; abundance: NA; v_gene: TRBV28; CDR3aa: CASTPVGYRGEDEQYF
j_gene: TRBJ2-2; abundance: once; v_gene: TRBV20-1; CDR3aa: CSASSGQGTGELFF
j_gene: TRBJ1-1; abundance: NA; v_gene: TRBV3-1/TRBV3-2; CDR3aa: CATAGGNTEAFF
j_gene: TRBJ2-7; abundance: NA; v_gene: TRBV4-1; CDR3aa: CASSQGGGRSYEQYF
j_gene: TRBJ2-7; abundance: NA; v_gene: TRBV5-1; CDR3aa: CASSLEAHSYEQYF
j_gene: TRBJ2-3; abundance: NA; v_gene: TRBV7-2; CDR3aa: CASSPETSDGTDTQYF
j_gene: TRBJ1-5; abundance: NA; v_gene: TRBV6-2/TRBV6-3; CDR3aa: CASSYGGASNQPQHF
j_gene: TRBJ1-1; abundance: NA; v_gene: TRBV4-3; CDR3aa: CASSQDVPPGGTEAFF